The TCR beta chain described here comes from a study of blood T cell repertoires in COVID-19. In the study overall: Acute and convalescent COVID-19 specimens originated in the United States, Italy and Spain. Nucleic acid was either cDNA or gDNA, and it came from T cells, B-cell-depleted T cells, or PBMCs.

Measured with immunoSEQ multiplex PCR; TCRdb has only the in-frame clones, and not every one. The profile shows roughly 150,000 clones, 82% of them singletons. Recovered status in Cohort 3 required two negative PCRs, clearance, or symptom resolution. The germline gives CDR1 KGHSH, CDR2 LQKENI. Trimming left V 4 bases short and J 0 bases short, with 9 bases between. The CDR3 has 14 residues. The source of this sequence is a man aged 55 to 69 who had recovered from COVID-19. V usage is TRBV18 and J usage is TRBJ1-1; D perhaps matches TRBD1 (6 bases). The sample comprised PBMCs or T cells enriched from blood (not recorded which). This CDR3 is CASSQGTLNTEAFF. CDR3 bases: TGTGCCAGCTCACAAGGGACACTGAACACTGAAGCTTTCTTT. The whole variable domain, remainder taken from reference TRBV18 and TRBJ1-1, is NAGVMQNPRHLVRRRGQEARLRCSPMKGHSHVYWYRQLPEEGLKFMVYLQKENIIDESGMPKERFSAEFPKEGPSILRIQQVVRGDSAAYFCASSQGTLNTEAFFGQGTRLTVV.